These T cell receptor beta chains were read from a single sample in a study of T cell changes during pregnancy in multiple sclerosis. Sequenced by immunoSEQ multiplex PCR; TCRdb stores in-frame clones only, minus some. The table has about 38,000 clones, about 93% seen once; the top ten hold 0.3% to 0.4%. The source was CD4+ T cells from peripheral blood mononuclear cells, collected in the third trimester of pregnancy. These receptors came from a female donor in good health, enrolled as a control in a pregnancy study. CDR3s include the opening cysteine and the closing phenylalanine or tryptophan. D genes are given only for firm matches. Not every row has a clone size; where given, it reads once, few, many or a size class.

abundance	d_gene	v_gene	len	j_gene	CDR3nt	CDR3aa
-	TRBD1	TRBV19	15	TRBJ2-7	TGTGCCAGTACCCAAGGCTCGGGACAGGGGTACGAGCAGTACTTC	CASTQGSGQGYEQYF
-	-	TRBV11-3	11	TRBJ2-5	TGTGCCAGCAGCGCGGGGGAGACCCAGTACTTC	CASSAGETQYF
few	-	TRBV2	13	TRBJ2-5	TGTGCCAGCAGCTACTTAGAACGGGAGACCCAGTACTTC	CASSYLERETQYF
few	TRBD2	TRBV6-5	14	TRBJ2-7	TGTGCCAGCAGCTTAGCGGGTTATTCCTACGAGCAGTACTTC	CASSLAGYSYEQYF
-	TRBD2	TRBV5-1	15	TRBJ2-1	TGCGCCAGCAGCCCGACTAGCGAGAGGGGGAATGAGCAGTTCTTC	CASSPTSERGNEQFF
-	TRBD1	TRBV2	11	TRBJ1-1	TGTGCCAGCCGACAGGGCCCTGAAGCTTTCTTT	CASRQGPEAFF
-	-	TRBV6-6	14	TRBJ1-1	TGTGCCAGCAGTTCTCGACCAGGGAACACTGAAGCTTTCTTT	CASSSRPGNTEAFF
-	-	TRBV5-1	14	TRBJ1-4	TGCGCCAGCAGCTTTATCCAGGGTGGAGAAAAACTGTTTTTT	CASSFIQGGEKLFF
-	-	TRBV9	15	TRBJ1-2	TGTGCCAGCAGCGTAGCTACGGTGTCAGGATCTGGCTACACCTTC	CASSVATVSGSGYTF
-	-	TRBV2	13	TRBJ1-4	TGTGCCAGCAGTGATCAGGTGGGGAGGAAACTGTTTTTT	CASSDQVGRKLFF
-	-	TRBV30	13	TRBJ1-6	TGTGCCTGGACACAGGGTAATAATTCACCCCTCCACTTT	CAWTQGNNSPLHF
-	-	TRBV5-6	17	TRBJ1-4	TGTGCCAGCAGCCTTGCCCGCGACAGGACGAAGGGTGAAAAACTGTTTTTT	CASSLARDRTKGEKLFF
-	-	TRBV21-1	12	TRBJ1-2	TGTGCCAGCAGCCAGGGCGACTATGGCTACACCTTC	CASSQGDYGYTF
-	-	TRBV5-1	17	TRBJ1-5	TGCGCCAGCAGCTTGGATGGGAGGCAGCCTAGCAATCAGCCCCAGCATTTT	CASSLDGRQPSNQPQHF
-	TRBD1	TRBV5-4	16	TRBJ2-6	TGTGCCAGCAGTTTATCCAGGGGGTACGGGGCCAACGTCCTGACTTTC	CASSLSRGYGANVLTF
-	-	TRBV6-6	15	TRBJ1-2	TGTGCCAGCAGTGGTTCAGGGGCAGTTGGCTATGGCTACACCTTC	CASSGSGAVGYGYTF
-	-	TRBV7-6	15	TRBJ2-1	TGTGCCAGCAGCCCCAATAGCGGCTCCTACAATGAGCAGTTCTTC	CASSPNSGSYNEQFF
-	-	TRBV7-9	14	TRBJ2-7	TGTGCCAGCAGACGACCGGGTCCGCGCTACGAGCAGTACTTC	CASRRPGPRYEQYF
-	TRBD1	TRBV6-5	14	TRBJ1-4	TGTGCCAGCAGTCTGGACAGGGGGAATGAAAAACTGTTTTTT	CASSLDRGNEKLFF
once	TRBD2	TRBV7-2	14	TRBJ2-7	TGTGCCAGCAGCTTAATGGGAGGGGTGTACGAGCAGTACTTC	CASSLMGGVYEQYF
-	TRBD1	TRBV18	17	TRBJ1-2	TGTGCCAGCTCACCGGATATCGGACAGGGTAAAGCCTATGGCTACACCTTC	CASSPDIGQGKAYGYTF
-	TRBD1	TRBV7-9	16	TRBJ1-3	TGTGCCAGCAGCTGGGGATGGGACAGAGAGGGGAACACCATATATTTT	CASSWGWDREGNTIYF
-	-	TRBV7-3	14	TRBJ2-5	TGTGCCAGCAGCTTGGGCAGCCACCAAGAGACCCAGTACTTC	CASSLGSHQETQYF
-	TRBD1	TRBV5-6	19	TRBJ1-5	TGTGCCAGCAGCTTGGGTTGGACAGGGGGTATTGGCGGTAATCAGCCCCAGCATTTT	CASSLGWTGGIGGNQPQHF
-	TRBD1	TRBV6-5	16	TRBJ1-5	TGTGCCAGCAGTTCCTGGACAGGCGCAGGCAATCAGCCCCAGCATTTT	CASSSWTGAGNQPQHF
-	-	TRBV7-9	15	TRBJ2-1	TGTGCCAGCAGCTTAATCCCTAGCGTTGTGAATGAGCAGTTCTTC	CASSLIPSVVNEQFF
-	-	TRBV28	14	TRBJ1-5	TGTGCCAGCAGTTCCGGGTCGGGGAATCAGCCCCAGCATTTT	CASSSGSGNQPQHF
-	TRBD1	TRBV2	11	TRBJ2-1	TGTGCCAGTACAGGGGTCCATGAGCAGTTCTTC	CASTGVHEQFF
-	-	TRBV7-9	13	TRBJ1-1	TGTGCCAGCAGCTTGACGGGGGACACTGAAGCTTTCTTT	CASSLTGDTEAFF
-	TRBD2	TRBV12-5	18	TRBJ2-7	TGTGCTAGTGGTTTGGCTTCAGGACTAGCGGGAGCCGAGCACGAGCAGTACTTC	CASGLASGLAGAEHEQYF
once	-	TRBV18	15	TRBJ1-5	TGTGCCAGCTCACCGTCGGGGGGGCGTAATCAGCCCCAGCATTTT	CASSPSGGRNQPQHF
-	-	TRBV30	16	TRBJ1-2	TGTGCCTGGAGAACCCCCCTTCGCGGGAGTAACTATGGCTACACCTTC	CAWRTPLRGSNYGYTF
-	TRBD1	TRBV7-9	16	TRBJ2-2	TGTGCCAGCGGACGAACCGGGACAGGGCTCACCGGGGAGCTGTTTTTT	CASGRTGTGLTGELFF
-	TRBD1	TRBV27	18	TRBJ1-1	TGTGCCAGCAGTCCGCCCCCCGGGACAGGGGGTATACACACTGAAGCTTTCTTT	CASSPPPGTGGIHTEAFF
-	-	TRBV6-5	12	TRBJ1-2	TGTGCCAGCAGTTCGGGAGGGTATGGCTACACCTTC	CASSSGGYGYTF
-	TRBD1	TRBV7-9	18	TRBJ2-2	TGTGCCAGCAGCGAGAGGGACAGGGGGATCTTAGGCACCGGGGAGCTGTTTTTT	CASSERDRGILGTGELFF
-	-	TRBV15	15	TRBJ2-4	TGTGCCACCAGCAGAGATCACTTAACCAAAAACATTCAGTACTTC	CATSRDHLTKNIQYF
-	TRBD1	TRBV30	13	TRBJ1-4	TGTGCCTGGAGTGGACAGGGATACAGAAAACTGTTTTTT	CAWSGQGYRKLFF
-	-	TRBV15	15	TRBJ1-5	TGTGCCACCAGCAGAGACGGAGGGTTGGATCAGCCCCAGCATTTT	CATSRDGGLDQPQHF
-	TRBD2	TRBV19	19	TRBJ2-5	TGTGCCAGTAGTATAACCCCCAAATCTAGCGGGAGGCACCAAGAGACCCAGTACTTC	CASSITPKSSGRHQETQYF
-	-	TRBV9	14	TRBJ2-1	TGTGCCAGCAGCGCGGCGGGTGTGGACAATGAGCAGTTCTTC	CASSAAGVDNEQFF
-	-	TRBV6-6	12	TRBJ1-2	TGTGCCAGCAGTGGGAGTGCCTATGGCTACACCTTC	CASSGSAYGYTF
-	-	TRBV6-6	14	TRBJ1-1	TGTGCCAGCAGTTACTCGACTGCAGGGCCTGAAGCTTTCTTT	CASSYSTAGPEAFF
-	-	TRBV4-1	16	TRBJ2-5	TGCGCCAGCAGCCAAGATTCCCGGGAGTGGTATGAGACCCAGTACTTC	CASSQDSREWYETQYF
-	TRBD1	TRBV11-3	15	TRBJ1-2	TGTGCCAGCAGCTCTTCCGGGACAGGGAATAATGGCTACACCTTC	CASSSSGTGNNGYTF
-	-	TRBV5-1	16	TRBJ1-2	TGCGCCAGCAGCCCGACGCGGGGTTATGCGAACTATGGCTACACCTTC	CASSPTRGYANYGYTF
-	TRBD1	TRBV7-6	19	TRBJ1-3	TGTGCCAGCAGCCCCCGCCTCGGGACAGATTTGAGCTCTGGAAACACCATATATTTT	CASSPRLGTDLSSGNTIYF
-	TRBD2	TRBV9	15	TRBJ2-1	TGTGCCAGCAGCGTAGGTAGCGGGGGATACAATGAGCAGTTCTTC	CASSVGSGGYNEQFF
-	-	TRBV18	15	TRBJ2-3	TGTGCCAGCTCACCAACGACAGCCGCCACAGATACGCAGTATTTT	CASSPTTAATDTQYF
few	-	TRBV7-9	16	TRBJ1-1	TGTGCCAGCAGCGTAGGGAGGGGAATAAGAAACACTGAAGCTTTCTTT	CASSVGRGIRNTEAFF
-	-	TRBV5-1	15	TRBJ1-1	TGCGCCAGCAGCTTTCTAGGAGGTTCGGGAACTGAAGCTTTCTTT	CASSFLGGSGTEAFF